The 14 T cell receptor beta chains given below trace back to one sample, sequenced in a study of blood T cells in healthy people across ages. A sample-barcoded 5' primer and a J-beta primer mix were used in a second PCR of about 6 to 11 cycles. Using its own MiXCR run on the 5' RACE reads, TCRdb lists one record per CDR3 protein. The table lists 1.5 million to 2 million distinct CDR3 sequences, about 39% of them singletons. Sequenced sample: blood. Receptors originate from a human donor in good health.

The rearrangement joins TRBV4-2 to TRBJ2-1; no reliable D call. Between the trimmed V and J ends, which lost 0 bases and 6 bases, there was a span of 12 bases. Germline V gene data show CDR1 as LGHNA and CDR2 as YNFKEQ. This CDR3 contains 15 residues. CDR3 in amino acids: CASSQEPTLGNEQFF. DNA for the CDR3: TGTGCCAGCAGCCAAGAGCCCACGCTTGGCAATGAGCAGTTCTTC.

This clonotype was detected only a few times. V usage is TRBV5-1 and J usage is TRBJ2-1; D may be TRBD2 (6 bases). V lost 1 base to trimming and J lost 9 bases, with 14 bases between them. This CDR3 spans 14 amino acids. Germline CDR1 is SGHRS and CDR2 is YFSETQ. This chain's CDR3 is CASSLTAGIVEQFF. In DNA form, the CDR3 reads TGCGCCAGCAGCTTGACGGCGGGGATAGTTGAGCAGTTCTTC.

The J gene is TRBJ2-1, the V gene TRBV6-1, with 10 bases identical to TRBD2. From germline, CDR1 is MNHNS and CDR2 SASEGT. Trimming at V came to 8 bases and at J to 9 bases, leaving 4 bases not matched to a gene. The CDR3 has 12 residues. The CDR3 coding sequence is TGTGCCAGCTCCGGACTAGCGGTTGAGCAGTTCTTC. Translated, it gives CASSGLAVEQFF.

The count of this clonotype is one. CDR3 in DNA: TGTGCCAGCAGTTTCATGACAGGGGTAGGTCAGCCCCAGCATTTT. Its translation is CASSFMTGVGQPQHF. The V call is TRBV6-6, the J call TRBJ1-5, with 8 bases aligning to TRBD1. Unmatched junction bases numbered 8, after V lost 4 bases and J lost 6 bases. The germline gives CDR1 MNHNY, CDR2 SVGAGI (reference sequence). CDR3 size: 15 residues.

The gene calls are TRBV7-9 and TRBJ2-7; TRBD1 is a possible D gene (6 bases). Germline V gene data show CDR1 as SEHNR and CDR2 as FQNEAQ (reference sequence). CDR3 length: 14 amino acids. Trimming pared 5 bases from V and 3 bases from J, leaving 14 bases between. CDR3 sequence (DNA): TGTGCCAGCAGCACCCAACAGGGCGTCTACGAGCAGTACTTC. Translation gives CASSTQQGVYEQYF.

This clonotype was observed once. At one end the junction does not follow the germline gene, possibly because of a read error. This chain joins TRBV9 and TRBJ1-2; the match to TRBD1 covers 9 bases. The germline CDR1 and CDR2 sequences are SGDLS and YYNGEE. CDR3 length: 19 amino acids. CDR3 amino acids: CASSDFSGDRAYLFYDYTF. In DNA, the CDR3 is TGTGCCAGCAGTGATTTCTCCGGGGACAGGGCCTACCTCTTCTATGACTACACCTTC.

CDR3 nucleotides: TGCGCCAGCGGCCGACAGGGAGTAAACACTGAAGCTTTCTTT. It specifies CASGRQGVNTEAFF. The chain has TRBV5-1 and TRBJ1-1, with 7 bases matching TRBD1. The CDR3 extends over 14 amino acids. With 7 bases clipped from V and 2 bases from J, the junction kept 8 bases outside the gene matches. The V gene's germline CDR1 is SGHRS and CDR2 YFSETQ.

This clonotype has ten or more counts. The CDR3: CAISEIQGAYEQYF. CDR3 DNA: TGTGCCATCAGTGAGATACAGGGGGCCTACGAGCAGTACTTC. The rearrangement uses TRBV10-3 and TRBJ2-7; TRBD1 agrees at 8 bases. Germline assignment: CDR1 ENHRY and CDR2 SYGVKD. After removal of 2 bases from V and 2 bases from J, the junction contained 2 bases not matched to a gene. This CDR3 is 14 amino acids long.

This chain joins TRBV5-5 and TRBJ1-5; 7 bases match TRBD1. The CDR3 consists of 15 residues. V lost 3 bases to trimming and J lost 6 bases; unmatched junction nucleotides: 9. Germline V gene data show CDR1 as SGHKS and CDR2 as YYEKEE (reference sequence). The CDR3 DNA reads TGTGCCAGCAGCTCGACAGGGTCGAGAGGTCAGCCCCAGCATTTT. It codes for CASSSTGSRGQPQHF.

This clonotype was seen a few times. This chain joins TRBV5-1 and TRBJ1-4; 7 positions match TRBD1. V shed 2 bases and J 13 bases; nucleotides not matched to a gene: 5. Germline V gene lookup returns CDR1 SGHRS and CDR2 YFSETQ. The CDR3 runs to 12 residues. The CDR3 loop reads CASSLDREGLFF. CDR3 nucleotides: TGCGCCAGCAGCTTAGACAGGGAAGGACTGTTTTTT. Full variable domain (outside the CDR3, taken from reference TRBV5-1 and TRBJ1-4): KAGVTQTPRYLIKTRGQQVTLSCSPISGHRSVSWYQQTPGQGLQFLFEYFSETQRNKGNFPGRFSGRQFSNSRSEMNVSTLELGDSALYLCASSLDREGLFFGSGTQLSVL.

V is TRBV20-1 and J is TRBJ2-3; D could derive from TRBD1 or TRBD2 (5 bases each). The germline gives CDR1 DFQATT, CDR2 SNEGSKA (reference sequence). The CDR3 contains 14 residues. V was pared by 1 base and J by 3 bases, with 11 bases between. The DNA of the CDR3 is TGCAGTGCTAGAGGAGGGGTTAGTACAGATACGCAGTATTTT. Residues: CSARGGVSTDTQYF.

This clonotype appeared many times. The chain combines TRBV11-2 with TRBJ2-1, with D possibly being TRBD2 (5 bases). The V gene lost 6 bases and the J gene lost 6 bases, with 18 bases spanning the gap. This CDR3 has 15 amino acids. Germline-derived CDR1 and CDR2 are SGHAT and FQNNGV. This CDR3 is CASSPTITRSNEQFF. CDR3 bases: TGTGCCAGCAGTCCCACTATTACTAGATCCAATGAGCAGTTCTTC.

The CDR3 here is CSVGRRGLGTEAFF. In DNA form, the CDR3 reads TGCAGCGTTGGACGGAGAGGGCTCGGCACTGAAGCTTTCTTT. V is TRBV29-1 and J is TRBJ1-1; D ambiguous. The CDR3 runs 14 residues. With 4 bases removed from V and 4 bases from J, the gap between germline ends came to 16 bases. CDR1 SQVTM and CDR2 ANQGSEA come from the germline V gene.

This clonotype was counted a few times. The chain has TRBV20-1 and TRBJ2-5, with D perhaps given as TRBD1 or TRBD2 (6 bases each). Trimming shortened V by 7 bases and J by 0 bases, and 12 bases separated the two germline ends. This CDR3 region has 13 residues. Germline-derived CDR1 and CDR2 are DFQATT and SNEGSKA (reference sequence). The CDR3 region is CSVRGAYQETQYF. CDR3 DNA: TGCAGTGTAAGGGGGGCGTACCAAGAGACCCAGTACTTC.